One and the same sample provided the 21 T cell receptor beta chains below, sequenced in a study of T-cell memory formation after mild COVID-19. A single record per CDR3 protein comes from TCRdb applying MiXCR to the 5' RACE reads. The sample includes 130,000 to 150,000 distinct CDR3 sequences, 15% to 20% seen only once; the top ten take 2% to 2.5%. Sequenced material: PBMCs or a T cell subset sorted from them (not recorded which). Receptor source: an adult woman who had mild COVID-19 (a few samples of this study predate the infection). Cell type and time point are not known.

The chain uses TRBV4-1 and TRBJ1-5, with 9 bases identical to TRBD1. The CDR3 is 16 residues long. The V segment lost 6 bases and the J segment 3 bases; nucleotides outside the gene matches: 9. CDR1 is MGHRA, CDR2 YSYEKL, per germline. CDR3 residues: CASSAGTGLTNQPQHF. In DNA form, the CDR3 reads TGCGCCAGCAGTGCCGGGACAGGGCTCACCAATCAGCCCCAGCATTTT.

The V call is TRBV5-6, the J call TRBJ1-1; D may be TRBD1 (6 bases). The length of the CDR3 is 14 residues. Trimming removed 2 bases at V and 0 bases at J, with 8 bases between. Germline V CDR1 and CDR2: SGHDT, YYEEEE. Here the CDR3 reads CASSFRGMNTEAFF. The DNA for the CDR3 is TGTGCCAGCAGCTTCAGGGGAATGAACACTGAAGCTTTCTTT. Full variable domain (rest looked up from reference TRBV5-6 and TRBJ1-1): DAGVTQSPTHLIKTRGQQVTLRCSPKSGHDTVSWYQQALGQGPQFIFQYYEEEERQRGNFPDRFSGHQFPNYSSELNVNALLLGDSALYLCASSFRGMNTEAFFGQGTRLTVV.

The chain is built from TRBV25-1 and TRBJ2-2, with D possibly called TRBD1 or TRBD2 (5 bases each). Germline values: CDR1 MGHDK, CDR2 SYGVNS. V gave up 3 bases and J gave up 1 base, with 12 bases separating them. The CDR3 loop spans 16 amino acids. The CDR3 protein is CASSDPGTVNTGELFF. CDR3 coding DNA: TGTGCCAGCAGTGATCCCGGGACGGTGAACACCGGGGAGCTGTTTTTT.

CDR3 nucleotide sequence: TGCAGCGTTCTGTCGAGGACAGGGTTGTATGAGCAGTTCTTC. Its protein product is CSVLSRTGLYEQFF. The rearrangement uses TRBV29-1 and TRBJ2-1; 8 bases are shared with TRBD1. The CDR3 extends over 14 amino acids. V lost 5 bases, J lost 8 bases, and 11 bases stayed unmatched. The germline V gene encodes CDR1 SQVTM and CDR2 ANQGSEA.

V gene TRBV7-3 combines with J gene TRBJ2-1; D gene ambiguous. Germline-derived CDR1 and CDR2 are SGHTA and FQGTGA. The CDR3 contains 15 residues. Deletions cut 4 bases from V and 2 bases from J, with 12 bases between. The CDR3 coding sequence is TGTGCCAGCAGCTCACCTCGGACGGCCTACAATGAGCAGTTCTTC. Its translation is CASSSPRTAYNEQFF. The full variable domain, with the rest looked up from reference TRBV7-3 and TRBJ2-1, is GAGVSQTPSNKVTEKGKYVELRCDPISGHTALYWYRQSLGQGPEFLIYFQGTGAADDSGLPNDRFFAVRPEGSVSTLKIQRTERGDSAVYLCASSSPRTAYNEQFFGPGTRLTVL.

As to this clonotype: One base away lies a much larger clone, so this may be a sequencing read error. CDR3 nucleotide sequence: TGTGCCAGCCGCCGACCTAGCGGGGATGACAATGAGCAGTTCTTC. Protein: CASRRPSGDDNEQFF. The gene calls are TRBV13 and TRBJ2-1; 9 bases are shared with TRBD2. The CDR3 is 15 residues long. Germline CDR1 is PRHDT and CDR2 is FYEKMQ (reference sequence). The ends lost 8 bases at V and 5 bases at J; junction bases unmatched: 10.

The chain uses TRBV7-9 and TRBJ1-6; D unresolved. CDR3 length: 13 amino acids. V was clipped by 4 bases and J by 8 bases, with 9 bases between them. The germline V gene encodes CDR1 SEHNR and CDR2 FQNEAQ (reference sequence). CDR3 DNA sequence: TGTGCCAGCAGCTCCCCCCGCGATTCACCCCTCCACTTT. This encodes CASSSPRDSPLHF.

This clonotype occurred many times. The chain is built from TRBV5-1 and TRBJ1-1, with D perhaps TRBD1 (6 bases). The CDR3 consists of 16 residues. Per the germline V gene, CDR1 is SGHRS and CDR2 is YFSETQ. Deletions cut 4 bases from V and 2 bases from J, with 18 bases between. The CDR3 loop is CASSPTPQGSNTEAFF. CDR3 nucleotide sequence: TGCGCCAGCAGCCCGACCCCACAGGGTTCAAACACTGAAGCTTTCTTT.

The chain recombines TRBV15 with TRBJ2-1; D unclear. Germline CDR1 LNHNV, CDR2 YYDKDF (reference sequence). The V end was cut by 0 bases, the J end by 8 bases, with 5 bases between. The CDR3 has 12 residues. CDR3 residues: CATSRDAYEQFF. CDR3 DNA sequence: TGTGCCACCAGCAGAGATGCGTATGAGCAGTTCTTC.

This clonotype was counted only a few times. The chain links TRBV29-1 to TRBJ2-3; weak D call: TRBD2 (5 bases). V was pared by 7 bases and J by 0 bases, with 8 bases between. The CDR3 totals 12 residues. CDR1 and CDR2 (germline): SQVTM, ANQGSEA. The CDR3 is CSAQRSTDTQYF. In nucleotides, the CDR3 is TGCAGCGCCCAGCGGAGCACAGATACGCAGTATTTT.

This clonotype was counted a few times. The chain recombines TRBV14 with TRBJ2-1; 9 bases fit TRBD2. Germline CDR1 reads SGHDN; CDR2 reads FVKESK. Unmatched junction bases numbered 7, after V lost 3 bases and J lost 4 bases. The CDR3 covers 16 residues. CDR3 loop: CASSHPLAGAYNEQFF. In DNA, the CDR3 is TGTGCCAGCAGCCACCCCTTAGCGGGGGCATACAATGAGCAGTTCTTC.

This clonotype was counted between two and nine times. This chain connects TRBV3-1 to TRBJ1-5, with D possibly being TRBD1 (5 bases). Deletions cut 1 base from V and 7 bases from J, with 14 bases between. The CDR3 sequence is 15 residues long. The V gene's germline CDR1 is LGHDT and CDR2 YNNKEL (reference sequence). CDR3 residues: CASSQATGGAQPQHF. Here the CDR3 DNA reads TGTGCCAGCAGCCAAGCTACGGGGGGAGCCCAGCCCCAGCATTTT.

This clonotype has a handful of counts. V and J are TRBV12-3 or TRBV12-4 and TRBJ1-2, with D unclear. The CDR3 is made up of 13 amino acids. Trimming left V 1 base short and J 7 bases short, with 10 bases between. CDR3 coding DNA: TGTGCCAGCAGTTTAGGCGAACGAGGTGGCTACACCTTC. Translation: CASSLGERGGYTF.

V and J are TRBV2 and TRBJ2-3; tentative D call: TRBD2 (5 bases). Trimming removed 9 bases at V and 4 bases at J, with 20 bases between. CDR1 is SNHLY, CDR2 FYNNEI, per germline. The CDR3 runs to 15 residues. The CDR3 sequence is CARKQKAAGADTQYF. DNA for the CDR3: TGTGCCAGAAAGCAAAAGGCGGCGGGCGCAGATACGCAGTATTTT.

This rearrangement joins TRBV2 to TRBJ1-5; TRBD1 aligns across 7 bases. V lost 7 bases to trimming and J lost 7 bases; unmatched junction nucleotides: 10. The CDR3 covers 14 residues. The germline gives CDR1 SNHLY, CDR2 FYNNEI. This CDR3 is CASNRDSGGQPQHF. CDR3 coding DNA: TGTGCCAGCAATAGGGACAGTGGAGGCCAGCCCCAGCATTTT.

The chain carries TRBV7-8 and TRBJ2-7; no clear D. CDR1 is SGHVS, CDR2 FQNEAQ, per germline. The CDR3 extends over 13 amino acids. V was shortened by 5 bases and J by 0 bases, with 8 bases between the two germline ends. In nucleotides, the CDR3 is TGTGCCAGCAGCCCCGAGGCCTCCTACGAGCAGTACTTC. Protein: CASSPEASYEQYF.

The chain combines TRBV20-1 with TRBJ1-3; no reliable D call. V was cut by 0 bases and J by 2 bases, with 20 bases left in between. The CDR3 sequence is 18 residues long. Germline CDR1 is DFQATT and CDR2 is SNEGSKA (reference sequence). CDR3 in DNA: TGCAGTGCTAGAGATCGACGGAGGCTCCGGCCGGCTGGAAACACCATATATTTT. Encoded protein: CSARDRRRLRPAGNTIYF.

This chain connects TRBV18 to TRBJ2-7; D remains unclear. CDR1 and CDR2 from the germline V gene are KGHSH and LQKENI. This CDR3 is 13 amino acids long. V lost 4 bases, J lost 0 bases, and 7 bases lay in between. The CDR3 here is CASSQDGSYEQYF. For the CDR3, the DNA is TGTGCCAGCTCACAGGATGGCTCCTACGAGCAGTACTTC.

This chain links TRBV9 with TRBJ1-1, with D unresolved. V lost 0 bases, J lost 0 bases, and 15 bases lay in between. The germline V gene has CDR1 SGDLS and CDR2 YYNGEE. This CDR3 comprises 17 residues. The CDR3 loop is CASSVGLKRTMNTEAFF. The CDR3 DNA sequence: TGTGCCAGCAGCGTAGGTCTGAAAAGAACTATGAACACTGAAGCTTTCTTT.

This sequence joins TRBV11-2 and TRBJ2-7, with 8 bases matching TRBD1. Germline CDR1 reads SGHAT; CDR2 reads FQNNGV. V lost 5 bases, J lost 3 bases, and 6 bases stayed unmatched. CDR3 size: 14 residues. The CDR3 DNA reads as TGTGCCAGCAGCACAAATGGACAGGGCTACGAGCAGTACTTC. This sequence encodes CASSTNGQGYEQYF.

This chain links TRBV7-8 with TRBJ2-1, with 9 bases lining up with TRBD1. Trimming cost V 3 bases and J 3 bases; bases outside gene matches: 3. CDR3 length equals 15 residues. Germline V gives CDR1 SGHVS, CDR2 FQNEAQ. For the CDR3, the DNA is TGTGCCAGCAGCTTTGACAGGGGGTACTACAATGAGCAGTTCTTC. Translated: CASSFDRGYYNEQFF. The full variable domain, in which reference TRBV7-8 and TRBJ2-1 provide the parts outside the CDR3, is GAGVSQSPRYKVAKRGQDVALRCDPISGHVSLFWYQQALGQGPEFLTYFQNEAQLDKSGLPSDRFFAERPEGSVSTLKIQRTQQEDSAVYLCASSFDRGYYNEQFFGPGTRLTVL.